This TCR beta chain is drawn from a study of T-cell memory formation after mild COVID-19. The CDR3 has 16 amino acids. The germline V gene has CDR1 LGHDT and CDR2 YNNKEL (reference sequence). The ends were cut back, 7 bases at V and 0 bases at J, with 15 bases in the middle. Broader study findings: Contracting clones from day 15 to 85 showed balanced CD4/CD8; later expanders favored CD4+. Some clones that responded were present in memory (sampled pre-infection), which suggests cross-reactive memory joined. Nothing confirmed that second-wave clones peaking on day 37 were specific for SARS-CoV-2.

Each CDR3 protein gets one entry after TCRdb re-called the 5' RACE reads with MiXCR. The table shows fewer than 700,000 distinct CDR3 sequences, with about a fifth occurring only once. This clonotype has a handful of counts. Its specificity is not known. The sequenced sample was PBMCs or a T cell subset sorted from them (not recorded which). The chain recombines TRBV3-1 with TRBJ2-2; tentative D call: TRBD2 (5 bases). This clonotype was sampled from an adult woman who had mild COVID-19 (a few samples of this study predate the infection). Cell type and time point are not known. The CDR3 nucleotides read TGTGCCAGCACCCTAAAAGGACTGACGAACACCGGGGAGCTGTTTTTT. Translation gives CASTLKGLTNTGELFF. The full variable domain, completed using reference TRBV3-1 and TRBJ2-2, is DTAVSQTPKYLVTQMGNDKSIKCEQNLGHDTMYWYKQDSKKFLKIMFSYNNKELIINETVPNRFSPKSPDKAHLNLHINSLELGDSAVYFCASTLKGLTNTGELFFGEGSRLTVL.